The 6 T cell receptor beta chains below all came from one sample that was sequenced in a study of T cells after yellow fever vaccination. TCRdb re-derived calls from the 5' RACE reads in MiXCR, one entry per CDR3 protein. The sample lists about 85,000 distinct CDR3 sequences; 13% were seen once. Sequencing was performed on CD8+ T cells not binding an NS4B(214-222) dextramer, sorted from PBMCs, taken roughly 23 days after the first yellow fever vaccination. Receptors were obtained from a man aged 18 to 30 who received the YFV17D yellow fever vaccine.

The rearrangement joins TRBV2 to TRBJ2-1; D is possibly TRBD1 or TRBD2 (5 bases each). The CDR3 sequence is 15 residues long. Germline CDR1 is SNHLY and CDR2 is FYNNEI. Trimming removed 10 bases at V and 0 bases at J, with 16 bases between. CDR3 DNA: TGTGCCACCTCCGGGACGCCGAGCTCCTACAATGAGCAGTTCTTC. It yields the protein CATSGTPSSYNEQFF.

This clonotype has only a few counts. V usage is TRBV28 and J usage is TRBJ2-2, with 10 bases aligning to TRBD1. The germline V gene has CDR1 MDHEN and CDR2 SYDVKM. The CDR3 spans 14 residues. The ends lost 5 bases at V and 4 bases at J; junction bases unmatched: 1. In DNA, the CDR3 is TGTGCCAGCAGTGACAGGGGGCCCACCGGGGAGCTGTTTTTT. Translating it yields CASSDRGPTGELFF.

V is TRBV4-3 and J is TRBJ2-3, with D hard to call. The germline V and J ends were trimmed by 1 base and 2 bases, with 10 bases remaining between them. This CDR3 region has 15 residues. Per the germline V gene, CDR1 is LGHNA and CDR2 is YSLEER. Here the CDR3 reads CASSQGGADTDTQYF. The CDR3 bases are TGCGCCAGCAGCCAAGGAGGAGCTGACACAGATACGCAGTATTTT.

The gene calls are TRBV12-3 or TRBV12-4 and TRBJ1-6; tentative D call: TRBD1 (6 bases). CDR3 length: 15 residues. V was cut by 6 bases and J by 5 bases, with 14 bases left in between. The CDR3: CASSRSRTDNSPLHF. The CDR3 DNA follows: TGTGCCAGCAGCCGATCCCGGACAGATAATTCACCCCTCCACTTT.

The V gene is TRBV20-1, the J gene TRBJ2-2; D remains unclear. Trimming pared 2 bases from V and 3 bases from J, leaving 7 bases between. The CDR3 loop spans 13 amino acids. The germline V gene has CDR1 DFQATT and CDR2 SNEGSKA (reference sequence). The CDR3 is CSARNGDTGELFF. CDR3 sequence (DNA): TGCAGTGCTAGAAATGGGGACACCGGGGAGCTGTTTTTT.

In DNA, the CDR3 is TGTGCCAGCTCCCCTGAGAACGGCTATAATTCACCCCTCCACTTT. This codes for CASSPENGYNSPLHF. The rearrangement joins TRBV18 to TRBJ1-6; D is undetermined. CDR1 is KGHSH, CDR2 LQKENI, per germline. Trimming pared 6 bases from V and 3 bases from J, leaving 12 bases between. CDR3 size: 15 residues.